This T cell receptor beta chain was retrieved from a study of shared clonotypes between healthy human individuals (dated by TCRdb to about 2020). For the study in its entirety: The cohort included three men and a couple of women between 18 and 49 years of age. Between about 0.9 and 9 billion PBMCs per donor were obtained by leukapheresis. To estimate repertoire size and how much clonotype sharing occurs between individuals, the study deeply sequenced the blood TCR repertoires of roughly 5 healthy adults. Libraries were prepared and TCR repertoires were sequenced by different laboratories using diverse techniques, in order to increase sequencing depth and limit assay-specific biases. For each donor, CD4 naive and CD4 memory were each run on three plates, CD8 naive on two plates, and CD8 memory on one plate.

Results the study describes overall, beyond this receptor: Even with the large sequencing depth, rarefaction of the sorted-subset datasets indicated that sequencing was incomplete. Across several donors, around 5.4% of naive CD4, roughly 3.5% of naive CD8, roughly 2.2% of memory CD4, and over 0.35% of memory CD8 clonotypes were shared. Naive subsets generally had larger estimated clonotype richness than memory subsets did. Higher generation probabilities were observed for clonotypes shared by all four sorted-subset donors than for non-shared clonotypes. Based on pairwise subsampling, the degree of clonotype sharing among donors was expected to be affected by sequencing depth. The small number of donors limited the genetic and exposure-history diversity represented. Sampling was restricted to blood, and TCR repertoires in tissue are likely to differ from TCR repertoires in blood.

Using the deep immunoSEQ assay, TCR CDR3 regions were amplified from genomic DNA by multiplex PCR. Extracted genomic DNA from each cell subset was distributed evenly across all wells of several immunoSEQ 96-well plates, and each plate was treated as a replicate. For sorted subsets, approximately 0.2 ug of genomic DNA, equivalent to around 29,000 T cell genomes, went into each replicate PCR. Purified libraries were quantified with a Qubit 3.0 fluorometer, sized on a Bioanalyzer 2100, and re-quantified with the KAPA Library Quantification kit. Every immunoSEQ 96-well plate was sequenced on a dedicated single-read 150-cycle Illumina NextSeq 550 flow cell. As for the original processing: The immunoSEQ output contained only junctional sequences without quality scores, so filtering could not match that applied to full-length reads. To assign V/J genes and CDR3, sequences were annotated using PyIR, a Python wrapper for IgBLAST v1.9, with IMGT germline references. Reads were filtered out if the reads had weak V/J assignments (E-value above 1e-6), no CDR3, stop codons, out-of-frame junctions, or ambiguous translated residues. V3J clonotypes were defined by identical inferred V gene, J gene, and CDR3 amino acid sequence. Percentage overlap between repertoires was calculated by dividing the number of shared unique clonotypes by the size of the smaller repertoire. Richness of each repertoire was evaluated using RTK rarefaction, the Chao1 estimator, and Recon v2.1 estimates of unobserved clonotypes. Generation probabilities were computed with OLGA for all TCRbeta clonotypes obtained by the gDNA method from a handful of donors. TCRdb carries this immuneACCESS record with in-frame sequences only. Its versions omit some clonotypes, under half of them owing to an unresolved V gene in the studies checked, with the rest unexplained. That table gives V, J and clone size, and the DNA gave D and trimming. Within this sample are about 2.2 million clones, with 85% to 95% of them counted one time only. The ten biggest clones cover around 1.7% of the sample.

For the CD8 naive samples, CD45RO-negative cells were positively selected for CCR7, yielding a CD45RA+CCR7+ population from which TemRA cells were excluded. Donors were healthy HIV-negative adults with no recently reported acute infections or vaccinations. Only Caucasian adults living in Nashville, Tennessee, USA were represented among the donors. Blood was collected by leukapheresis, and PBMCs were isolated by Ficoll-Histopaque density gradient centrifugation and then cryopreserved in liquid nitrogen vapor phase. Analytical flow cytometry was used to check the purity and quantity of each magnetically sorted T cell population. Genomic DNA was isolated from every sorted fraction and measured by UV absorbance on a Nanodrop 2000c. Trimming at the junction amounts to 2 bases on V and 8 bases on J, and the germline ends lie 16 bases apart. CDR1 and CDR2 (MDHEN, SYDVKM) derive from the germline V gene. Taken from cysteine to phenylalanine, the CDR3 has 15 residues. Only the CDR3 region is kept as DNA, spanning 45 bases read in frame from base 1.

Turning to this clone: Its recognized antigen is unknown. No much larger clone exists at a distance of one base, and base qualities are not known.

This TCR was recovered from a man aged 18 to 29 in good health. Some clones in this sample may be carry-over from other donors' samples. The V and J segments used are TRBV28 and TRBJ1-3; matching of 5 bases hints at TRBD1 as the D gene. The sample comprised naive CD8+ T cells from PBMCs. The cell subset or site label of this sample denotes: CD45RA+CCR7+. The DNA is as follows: TGTGCCAGCAGTTTAGGGGGGTTCTCCTGGGACACCATATATTTT. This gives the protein CASSLGGFSWDTIYF.